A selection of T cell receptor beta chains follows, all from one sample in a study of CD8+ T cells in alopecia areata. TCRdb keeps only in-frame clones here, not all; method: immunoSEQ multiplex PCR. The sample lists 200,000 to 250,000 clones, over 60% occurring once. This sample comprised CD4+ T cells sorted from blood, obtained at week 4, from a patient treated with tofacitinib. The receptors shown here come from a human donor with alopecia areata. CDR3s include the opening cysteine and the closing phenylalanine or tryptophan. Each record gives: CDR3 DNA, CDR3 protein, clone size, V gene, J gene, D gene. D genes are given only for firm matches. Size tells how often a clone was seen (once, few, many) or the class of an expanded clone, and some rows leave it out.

CDR3 DNA: TGTGCCAGCCGCAGCGGGGGTTTATCCTACGAGCAGTACTTC; CDR3 protein: CASRSGGLSYEQYF; clone size: NA; V gene: TRBV6-6; J gene: TRBJ2-7; D gene: TRBD2
CDR3 DNA: TGTGCCAGCAGAAACGCGGGGGGGGACGAGCAGTACTTC; CDR3 protein: CASRNAGGDEQYF; clone size: NA; V gene: TRBV6-5; J gene: TRBJ2-7; D gene: TRBD2
CDR3 DNA: TGTGCCAGCAGTTACTTGACAGGACAATATGGCTACACCTTC; CDR3 protein: CASSYLTGQYGYTF; clone size: NA; V gene: TRBV6-6; J gene: TRBJ1-2; D gene: NA
CDR3 DNA: TGCAGCGCCTCCTTAGCGGTCGGTGAAGCTTTCTTT; CDR3 protein: CSASLAVGEAFF; clone size: NA; V gene: TRBV29-1; J gene: TRBJ1-1; D gene: NA
CDR3 DNA: TGTGCCAGCAGTCCGGGACAGGGTTTGAACTATGGCTACACCTTC; CDR3 protein: CASSPGQGLNYGYTF; clone size: NA; V gene: TRBV28; J gene: TRBJ1-2; D gene: TRBD1
CDR3 DNA: TGTGCCAGCAGTTTAGCTCGGGGGACACAAGAGACCCAGTACTTC; CDR3 protein: CASSLARGTQETQYF; clone size: NA; V gene: TRBV27; J gene: TRBJ2-5; D gene: NA
CDR3 DNA: TGTGCCAGCAGCTTAGCTTCCGGTGCCGGGACAAGCAAGCACAATGAGCAGTTCTTC; CDR3 protein: CASSLASGAGTSKHNEQFF; clone size: NA; V gene: TRBV7-9; J gene: TRBJ2-1; D gene: NA
CDR3 DNA: TGCAGCGTTTCATCCGGGACAAGCTATTACAATGAGCAGTTCTTC; CDR3 protein: CSVSSGTSYYNEQFF; clone size: NA; V gene: TRBV29-1; J gene: TRBJ2-1; D gene: NA
CDR3 DNA: TGTGCCAGCAGTTACGACTCCGCACGGGAGACCCAGTACTTC; CDR3 protein: CASSYDSARETQYF; clone size: few; V gene: TRBV6-6; J gene: TRBJ2-5; D gene: NA
CDR3 DNA: TGCAGCGTAACCGGGACACGGGATAACACCGGGGAGCTGTTTTTT; CDR3 protein: CSVTGTRDNTGELFF; clone size: few; V gene: TRBV29-1; J gene: TRBJ2-2; D gene: NA
CDR3 DNA: TGTGCCAGCTCACCACCGGGGGAGACCCAGTACTTC; CDR3 protein: CASSPPGETQYF; clone size: NA; V gene: TRBV18; J gene: TRBJ2-5; D gene: NA
CDR3 DNA: TGTGCCAGCAGCCGCGGACAGGCGTACAATGAGCAGTTCTTC; CDR3 protein: CASSRGQAYNEQFF; clone size: NA; V gene: TRBV7-9; J gene: TRBJ2-1; D gene: TRBD1
CDR3 DNA: TGTGCCAGCAGTTCCGGGGGGACAGGGAGGGAGCAGTACTTC; CDR3 protein: CASSSGGTGREQYF; clone size: NA; V gene: TRBV6-5; J gene: TRBJ2-7; D gene: TRBD1
CDR3 DNA: TGTGCCATCAGTGATGTCCAGGGGAGCGCAGATACGCAGTATTTT; CDR3 protein: CAISDVQGSADTQYF; clone size: NA; V gene: TRBV10-3; J gene: TRBJ2-3; D gene: NA
CDR3 DNA: TGTGCCAGCAGCGTAGACGGGGGGGAGTGGAACGAGCAGTACTTC; CDR3 protein: CASSVDGGEWNEQYF; clone size: NA; V gene: TRBV9; J gene: TRBJ2-7; D gene: TRBD2